This T cell receptor (beta chain) was retrieved from a study of blood T cell repertoires in COVID-19. Study-wide background: Sources were T cells, B-cell-depleted T cells, or PBMCs; the material itself was cDNA or gDNA.

In this sample, this clone turned up a few times. Germline-derived CDR1 and CDR2 are MNHEY and SVGEGT. V lost 0 bases and J lost 6, with 9 bases in between. The CDR3 contains 14 residues. Clones were sequenced by immunoSEQ multiplex PCR, and TCRdb holds only the in-frame ones, with some missing. The table has about 210,000 clones, about 90% seen once; the top ten hold under 2%. This clonotype was obtained from a man younger than 30 with active or convalescent COVID-19. The sequencing sample was made of peripheral blood. The chain combines TRBV6-2 or TRBV6-3 with TRBJ1-5, with D perhaps matching TRBD1 (6 bases). The DNA for the CDR3 is TGTGCCAGCAGTTACTCGGGGGCCTCTCAGCCCCAGCATTTT. This sequence encodes CASSYSGASQPQHF.